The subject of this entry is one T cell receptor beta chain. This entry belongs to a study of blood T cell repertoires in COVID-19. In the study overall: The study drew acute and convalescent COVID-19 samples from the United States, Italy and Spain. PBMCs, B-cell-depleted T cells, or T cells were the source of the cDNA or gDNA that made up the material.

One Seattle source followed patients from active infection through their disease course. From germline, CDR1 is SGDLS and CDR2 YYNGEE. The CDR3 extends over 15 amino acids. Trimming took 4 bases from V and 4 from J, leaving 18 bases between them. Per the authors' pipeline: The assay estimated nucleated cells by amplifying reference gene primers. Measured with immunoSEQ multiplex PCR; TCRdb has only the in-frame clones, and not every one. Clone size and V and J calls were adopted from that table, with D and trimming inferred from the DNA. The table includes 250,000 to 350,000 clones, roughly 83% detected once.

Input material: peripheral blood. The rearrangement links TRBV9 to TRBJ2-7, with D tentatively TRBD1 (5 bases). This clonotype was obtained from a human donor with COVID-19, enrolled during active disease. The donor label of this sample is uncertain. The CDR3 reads CASSPTDSPRYEQYF. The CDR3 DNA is TGTGCCAGCAGCCCAACCGACAGCCCGCGTTACGAGCAGTACTTC.